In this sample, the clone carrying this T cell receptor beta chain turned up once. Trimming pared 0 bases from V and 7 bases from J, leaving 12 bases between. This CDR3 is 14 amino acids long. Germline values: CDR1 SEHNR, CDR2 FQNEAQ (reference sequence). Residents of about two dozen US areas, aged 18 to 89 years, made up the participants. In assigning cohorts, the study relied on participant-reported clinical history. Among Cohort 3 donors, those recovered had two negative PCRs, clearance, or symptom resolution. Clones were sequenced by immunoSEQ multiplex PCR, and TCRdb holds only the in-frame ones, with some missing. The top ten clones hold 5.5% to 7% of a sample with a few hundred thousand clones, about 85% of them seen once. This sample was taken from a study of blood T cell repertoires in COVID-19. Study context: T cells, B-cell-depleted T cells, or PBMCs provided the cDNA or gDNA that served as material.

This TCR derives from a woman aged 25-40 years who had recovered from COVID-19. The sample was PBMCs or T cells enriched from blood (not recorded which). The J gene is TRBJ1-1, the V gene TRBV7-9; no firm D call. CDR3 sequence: CASSLAPARGEAFF. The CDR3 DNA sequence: TGTGCCAGCAGCTTAGCTCCGGCCCGCGGTGAAGCTTTCTTT.